The T cell receptor (beta chain) under discussion was sequenced for a study of T cells in Graves' hyperthyroidism and ophthalmopathy (dated by TCRdb to between 2017 and 2020). General notes on the study: Peripheral blood samples were taken at initial diagnosis, before any treatment was given. For training and testing, the 100 or so patients in the discovery cohort were randomly divided in a 7:3 ratio. In over five Graves' hyperthyroidism patients, the study also compared T-cell repertoires from thyroid tissue with T-cell repertoires from blood. The paper describes TCR Vbeta CDR3 sequencing of 120 to 150 peripheral blood samples, made up of 40 to 45 ophthalmopathy patients, approximately 76 hyperthyroidism patients and 17 progressor patients. TCR V-J signatures able to tell the groups apart were searched for in a discovery cohort of 90 to 100 patients, of whom fewer than 45 had Graves' ophthalmopathy and around 56 had stable Graves' hyperthyroidism. Following sampling, methimazole starting at 30 mg daily was given to hyperthyroidism patients, and high-dose intravenous methylprednisolone was given to ophthalmopathy patients. An independent validation cohort of around 19 hyperthyroidism patients and about 16 patients who later progressed to ophthalmopathy tested prospective prediction of ophthalmopathy. Overall study outcomes, separate from this receptor: Ophthalmopathy was separated from stable hyperthyroidism by a 13 V-J signature model, with approximately 89% sensitivity and approximately 84% specificity obtained in cross-validation and 80%/75% obtained in testing. No statistical method was used to set the sample size in advance, and investigators knew the group allocation. Most expanded thyroid clonotypes (frequency above 0.001) were also found in blood, which suggests that blood repertoires may mirror thyroid immune responses. In validation, the model predicted progression to ophthalmopathy with 65% to 71% sensitivity and 72% to 85% specificity, a median of about 6.7 months before onset.

CDR1 and CDR2, per the germline V gene, are MNHNS and SASEGT. Counted from cysteine to phenylalanine, this CDR3 has 16 amino acids. CDR3 DNA only is kept here, 48 bases in frame from base 1. The V end loses 5 bases and the J end loses 3 bases, and a stretch of 18 bases separates them. Amplification of TCR beta CDR3 regions was carried out from RNA transcripts. A first-round RT-PCR of the TCR CDR3 used the HTBI primer set with the Qiagen OneStep RT-PCR kit. Libraries were constructed in a second round of multiplex PCR, after which size selection and purification were carried out. The libraries were sequenced on an Illumina HiSeq2000 using paired-end 100 bp reads. For the original study's pipeline: SOAPnuke was used to process the raw data, with reads discarded if the reads contained adapters or uncalled bases, had a mean Phred below 15, or lacked an exact constant-primer or identifier match. COPE v1.2.5 was used to merge high-quality paired reads, and clonotypes were defined as unique nucleotide sequences. MiTCR v1.1 was used to align clonotypes to the IMGT TRBV, TRBD and TRBJ reference segments. The analysis included only V-J combinations with a frequency above 0.0001, which together covered roughly 99% of the repertoires. The TCS score was defined as the ratio of F50 (clonal expansion) to E x V (chaos), calculated using BLOSUM62-based TCRdist between CDR3 peptides within each V-J. Welch's t-statistics and random forest reduced approximately 520 V-J features to 13, which were used in a naive Bayes classifier (R e1071). TCRdb's own reprocessing of the public reads used fastp at Q25 and MiXCR and kept productive beta chains. Each entry is one CDR3 protein sequence, shown with its most common DNA and genes. The V and J calls come from TCRdb's annotation, not from the publication. This sample gives some 600,000 distinct CDR3 sequences in total; 11% to 15% of them show up just once. The top ten hold 5.5% to 7.5% of the sample.

Hyperthyroidism patients were newly diagnosed, had a disease duration of under 2 months, and were aged 18 to 65 years. The study excluded patients with uncontrolled infections, other autoimmune diseases, pregnancy or lactation. Clinical symptoms, serum thyroxine and TRAb, thyroid ultrasound, and orbital computed tomography formed the basis for the diagnoses. Blood from progressor patients was drawn when they were first diagnosed with hyperthyroidism, before any ophthalmopathy symptoms appeared. Ficoll-Paque density gradient centrifugation was used to isolate PBMCs from around 10 ml of fresh peripheral blood. Progressor patients were defined as those initially diagnosed with Graves' hyperthyroidism in whom ophthalmopathy developed during follow-up. Total RNA was extracted with Trizol reagent, and quality was checked on an Agilent 2100 Bioanalyzer. This clonotype appeared a few times. Its recognized antigen is unknown. No base qualities exist here, and no much larger clone lies one base off it.

Sequenced sample: blood. This receptor was obtained from a woman in her thirties with Graves' hyperthyroidism that later progressed to Graves' ophthalmopathy. In this chain, TRBV6-1 is recombined with TRBJ2-3; the D region possibly corresponds to TRBD2 (6 bases align). The CDR3 protein sequence reads: CASSFVAEWRTDTQYF. The nucleotide sequence reads TGTGCCAGCAGTTTTGTAGCGGAATGGAGGACAGATACGCAGTATTTT.